A single sample is the source of the 13 T cell receptor beta chains below, sequenced in a study of T-cell memory formation after mild COVID-19. Via MiXCR, TCRdb re-called the 5' RACE reads, giving one row per CDR3 protein. The table lists around 82,000 distinct CDR3 sequences, around 13% of them singletons. The specimen sequenced was PBMCs or a T cell subset sorted from them (not recorded which). The receptor set was obtained from a man younger than 35 who had mild COVID-19 (a few samples of this study predate the infection). Cell type and time point are not known.

The rearrangement joins TRBV2 to TRBJ2-3, with a weak D call TRBD2 (6 bases). In germline, CDR1 is SNHLY, CDR2 FYNNEI. This CDR3 has 14 amino acids. The V and J ends lost 0 bases and 7 bases respectively, with 11 bases between them. DNA for the CDR3: TGTGCCAGCAGTGAAGCGGGGGGACCGAATACGCAGTATTTT. This codes for CASSEAGGPNTQYF. The complete variable domain, with remaining parts taken from reference TRBV2 and TRBJ2-3, reads EPEVTQTPSHQVTQMGQEVILRCVPISNHLYFYWYRQILGQKVEFLVSFYNNEISEKSEIFDDQFSVERPDGSNFTLKIRSTKLEDSAMYFCASSEAGGPNTQYFGPGTRLTVL.

This clonotype showed up just a few times. The V call is TRBV7-2, the J call TRBJ2-2, with D perhaps TRBD2 (5 bases). Germline values: CDR1 SGHTA, CDR2 FQGNSA. This CDR3 comprises 13 residues. The CDR3: CLEERVNTGELFF. CDR3 in DNA: TGTTTGGAGGAAAGGGTGAACACCGGGGAGCTGTTTTTT. Combining the CDR3 with reference TRBV7-2 and TRBJ2-2 gives the whole variable domain GAGVSQSPSNKVTEKGKDVELRCDPISGHTALYWYRQSLGQGLEFLIYFQGNSAPDKSGLPSDRFSAERTGGSVSTLTIQRTQQEDSAVYLCLEERVNTGELFFGEGSRLTVL.

This clonotype was counted a few times. The V call is TRBV7-3, the J call TRBJ2-5; tentative D call: TRBD1 (6 bases). The CDR3 consists of 14 residues. Germline V gives CDR1 SGHTA, CDR2 FQGTGA. Trimming removed 2 bases at V and 3 bases at J, with 10 bases between. The CDR3 nucleotides are TGTGCCAGCAGCTTACAGGGGCGGGAAGAGACCCAGTACTTC. This encodes CASSLQGREETQYF.

The chain combines TRBV4-1 with TRBJ2-5, with 8 bases lining up with TRBD2. Germline lookup yields CDR1 MGHRA and CDR2 YSYEKL. Trimming took 0 bases from V and 5 from J; bases not matched to a gene: 5. The CDR3 contains 15 residues. For the CDR3, the DNA is TGCGCCAGCAGCCAAGACCGGGGGGGGAAGGAGACCCAGTACTTC. Translation gives CASSQDRGGKETQYF.

The V call is TRBV6-1, the J call TRBJ1-5; a weak D match, TRBD1 (5 bases). V gave up 6 bases and J gave up 3 bases, with 12 bases separating them. This CDR3 comprises 14 residues. Germline CDR1 is MNHNS and CDR2 is SASEGT. The CDR3 loop is CASRPTGYNQPQHF. The CDR3 bases are TGTGCCAGCAGGCCAACAGGCTACAATCAGCCCCAGCATTTT.

V is TRBV25-1 and J is TRBJ2-1; 9 bases align to TRBD1. This CDR3 comprises 14 residues. Germline trimming cut 8 bases from V and 7 bases from J; bases unmatched to any gene: 9. Germline assignment: CDR1 MGHDK and CDR2 SYGVNS. In DNA form, the CDR3 reads TGTGCCAGCGAACCGGGACAGGGAGGAAATGAGCAGTTCTTC. Translating it yields CASEPGQGGNEQFF.

This clonotype was seen only a few times. The V gene is TRBV6-6, the J gene TRBJ1-1; D is unresolved. From germline, CDR1 is MNHNY and CDR2 SVGAGI (reference sequence). The CDR3 consists of 15 residues. With 3 bases removed from V and 5 bases from J, the gap between germline ends came to 16 bases. The CDR3 nucleotides read TGTGCCAGCAGTTATCCCCAAGCAGAAGAAACTGAAGCTTTCTTT. The encoded protein is CASSYPQAEETEAFF.

The J gene is TRBJ2-1, the V gene TRBV7-9; no firm D call. This CDR3 comprises 15 residues. CDR1 is SEHNR, CDR2 FQNEAQ, per germline (reference sequence). Trimming stripped 1 base from V and 0 bases from J, with 7 bases between. This CDR3 reads CASSLDSSSYNEQFF. The CDR3 bases are TGTGCCAGCAGCTTAGACAGTAGCTCCTACAATGAGCAGTTCTTC.

This clonotype was counted between two and nine times. The gene calls are TRBV6-5 and TRBJ2-1, with TRBD1 identical over 8 bases. This CDR3 comprises 14 residues. V lost 0 bases to trimming and J lost 6 bases; unmatched junction nucleotides: 1. Germline assignment: CDR1 MNHEY and CDR2 SVGAGI. Here the CDR3 DNA reads TGTGCCAGCAGTTACTCGCAGGGGGCCAATGAGCAGTTCTTC. It specifies CASSYSQGANEQFF.

This clonotype showed up many times. The chain carries TRBV9 and TRBJ2-5, with 7 bases fitting TRBD1. The CDR3 contains 14 residues. In germline, CDR1 is SGDLS, CDR2 YYNGEE. Losses at the gene ends were 3 bases for V and 1 base for J; bases not matched to a gene: 3. CDR3 sequence reads: CASSAWDSQETQYF. In DNA form, the CDR3 reads TGTGCCAGCAGCGCCTGGGACAGCCAAGAGACCCAGTACTTC.

The chain combines TRBV6-5 with TRBJ1-2, with 8 bases aligning to TRBD1. J lost 6 bases, V lost 2 bases, and 2 bases had no gene match. This CDR3 is 13 amino acids long. The germline gives CDR1 MNHEY, CDR2 SVGAGI. The CDR3 DNA follows: TGTGCCAGCAGTTACAACAGGGGGAATGGCTACACCTTC. This gives the protein CASSYNRGNGYTF.

This clonotype was recorded many times. V usage is TRBV4-1 and J usage is TRBJ2-1, with 14 nucleotides matching TRBD2. The trim removed 4 bases at V and 4 bases at J, leaving 6 bases unmatched. This CDR3 comprises 17 residues. Germline CDR1 reads MGHRA; CDR2 reads YSYEKL. In DNA, the CDR3 is TGCGCCAGCAGCCTTCGGACTAGCGGGGGGAAGTACAATGAGCAGTTCTTC. Residues: CASSLRTSGGKYNEQFF.

At least ten counts were recorded for this clonotype. This sequence joins TRBV11-2 and TRBJ1-1, with D possibly TRBD1 on 5 matching bases. This CDR3 region has 13 residues. In germline, CDR1 is SGHAT, CDR2 FQNNGV. V was clipped by 3 bases and J by 6 bases, with 11 bases between them. CDR3 sequence (DNA): TGTGCCAGCAGCTTTAGCAGGGCCGCTGAAGCTTTCTTT. Its protein product is CASSFSRAAEAFF.